This entry lists 18 T cell receptor beta chains sequenced from one sample in a study of cytomegalovirus exposure and HLA in healthy donors. Primers for the PCR totalled 60 Vbeta and 13 Jbeta. The repertoire was sequenced with immunoSEQ multiplex PCR; TCRdb's copy has only in-frame clones and lacks some. The sample includes over 85,000 clones, about 80% seen only once; the top ten take approximately 0.6%. Sequencing was carried out using PBMCs. The receptors shown here come from a man younger than 40 in good health and CMV-seronegative.

The chain joins TRBV19 to TRBJ1-6; D is perhaps TRBD1 (6 bases). Germline-derived CDR1 and CDR2 are LNHDA and SQIVND (reference sequence). The CDR3 extends over 14 amino acids. With 7 bases removed from V and 4 bases from J, the gap between germline ends came to 11 bases. The CDR3, as DNA: TGTGCCAGTACGTGGGGACAATATAATTCACCCCTCCACTTT. This gives the protein CASTWGQYNSPLHF.

This CDR3 reads CARGLEQYF. CDR3 nucleotides: TGCGCCAGGGGCTTAGAGCAGTACTTC. This sequence joins TRBV23-1 and TRBJ2-7; D is ambiguous. Being an ORF, TRBV23-1 has a function that is uncertain. CDR3 size: 9 residues. V was cut by 9 bases and J by 7 bases, with 7 bases left in between.

Of note for this clone: One end of the junction is discordant with germline, which a read error may explain. CDR3 protein: CASSELPRGGSFPLFF. DNA for the CDR3: TGTGCCAGCAGTGAACTCCCCCGGGGGGGCTCGTTCCCTTTATTTTTT. The chain is built from TRBV25-1 and TRBJ2-3; the match to TRBD2 covers 8 bases. Germline assignment: CDR1 MGHDK and CDR2 SYGVNS. The CDR3 has 16 residues.

The sample holds a few counts of this clone. This rearrangement joins TRBV7-8 to TRBJ1-5; no clear D. The CDR3 has 12 residues. Germline V gene data show CDR1 as SGHVS and CDR2 as FQNEAQ. Trimming left V 5 bases short and J 7 bases short, with 9 bases between. The DNA of the CDR3 is TGTGCCAGCAGCCCTTCTCTCCAGCCCCAGCATTTT. Protein sequence: CASSPSLQPQHF.

The chain carries TRBV15 and TRBJ1-5; 7 bases are a match to TRBD1. The CDR3 consists of 16 residues. Trimming took 5 bases from V and 2 from J; bases not matched to a gene: 9. Germline CDR1 reads LNHNV; CDR2 reads YYDKDF (reference sequence). The CDR3, as DNA: TGTGCCACCAGCCCGGAGACAGGGTATGGCAATCAGCCCCAGCATTTT. It codes for CATSPETGYGNQPQHF.

The rearrangement uses TRBV7-6 and TRBJ2-1, with 12 bases fitting TRBD2. Unmatched junction bases numbered 10, after V lost 9 bases and J lost 10 bases. Germline CDR1 and CDR2: SGHVS and FNYEAQ. CDR3 size: 14 residues. The CDR3 here is CASSRLAGGLEQFF. In nucleotides, the CDR3 is TGTGCCAGTTCGCGGCTAGCGGGGGGGTTGGAGCAGTTCTTC.

The chain joins TRBV5-1 to TRBJ2-5, with TRBD2 matching over 11 bases. The germline CDR1 and CDR2 sequences are SGHRS and YFSETQ. Germline trimming cut 0 bases from V and 5 bases from J; bases unmatched to any gene: 6. The CDR3 has 16 amino acids. Written as DNA, the CDR3 is TGCGCCAGCAGCTTGGTAACTAGCGGGAGAGGGGAGACCCAGTACTTC. Translation gives CASSLVTSGRGETQYF.

J is TRBJ2-6 and V is TRBV27; D remains ambiguous. The CDR3 has 14 amino acids. Germline values: CDR1 MNHEY, CDR2 SMNVEV (reference sequence). V was clipped by 5 bases and J by 2 bases, with 7 bases between them. CDR3 in DNA: TGTGCCAGCAGTGTGGCTGCTGGGGCCAACGTCCTGACTTTC. This sequence encodes CASSVAAGANVLTF.

This rearrangement joins TRBV4-2 to TRBJ2-5; tentative D call: TRBD1 (6 bases). V shed 0 bases and J shed 8 bases, with 19 bases lying between them. The CDR3 spans 16 residues. Germline loops: CDR1 LGHNA, CDR2 YNFKEQ. The CDR3 nucleotides are TGTGCCAGCAGCCAAGATCGGCAGGGGTCCAACCCTACCCAGTACTTC. Translating gives CASSQDRQGSNPTQYF.

This chain connects TRBV27 to TRBJ2-1; 12 bases align to TRBD1. CDR1 and CDR2 from the germline V gene are MNHEY and SMNVEV (reference sequence). The CDR3 loop spans 15 amino acids. V shed 4 bases, J shed 7 bases, and the junction held 5 bases outside the gene matches. The chain's CDR3 is CASSSGTGGKNEQFF. CDR3 in DNA: TGTGCCAGCAGTTCCGGGACAGGGGGCAAAAATGAGCAGTTCTTC.

This clone was seen a few times. The V call is TRBV5-1, the J call TRBJ1-2, with D perhaps TRBD1 (6 bases). This CDR3 has 11 amino acids. V was clipped by 4 bases and J by 8 bases, with 9 bases between them. Germline V lookup: CDR1 SGHRS, CDR2 YFSETQ. The CDR3 spells CASSQGYGYTF. The CDR3 region has the DNA TGCGCCAGCAGCCAGGGGTACGGCTACACCTTC.

The genes are TRBV12-5 and TRBJ2-1; 7 bases are shared with TRBD1. V lost 9 bases and J lost 0; bases outside the gene matches: 14. From germline, CDR1 is LGHNT and CDR2 FRNRAP. This CDR3 comprises 17 residues. CDR3 region: CARGWQGVGISYNEQFF. The CDR3 DNA is TGTGCTAGGGGATGGCAGGGGGTGGGGATCTCCTACAATGAGCAGTTCTTC.

The chain combines TRBV7-9 with TRBJ1-1; 7 bases agree with TRBD1. Germline CDR1 SEHNR, CDR2 FQNEAQ (reference sequence). The CDR3 runs 16 residues. V lost 4 bases to trimming and J lost 2 bases; unmatched junction nucleotides: 10. In DNA, the CDR3 is TGTGCCAGCAGCTCCCAGGGGGGTACTAAAAACACTGAAGCTTTCTTT. It codes for CASSSQGGTKNTEAFF.

J is TRBJ1-5 and V is TRBV6-5; D may be TRBD1 (6 bases). Trimming removed 4 bases at V and 2 bases at J, with 15 bases between. Germline V gene lookup returns CDR1 MNHEY and CDR2 SVGAGI. The CDR3 sequence is 16 residues long. DNA of the CDR3: TGTGCCAGCAGTTCGAGGGTACAGGGTGGCAATCAGCCCCAGCATTTT. Translated, it gives CASSSRVQGGNQPQHF.

As to this clone: Germline and junction disagree at one end, which may indicate a read error. The CDR3 protein is CASSQGGQYTGEPFF. The CDR3 region has the DNA TGTGCCAGCAGCCAAGGCGGACAGTACACCGGGGAGCCGTTTTTT. The chain is built from TRBV7-6 and TRBJ2-2; D might be TRBD1 (6 bases). In germline, CDR1 is SGHVS, CDR2 FNYEAQ. CDR3 length: 15 amino acids.

The chain has TRBV11-3 and TRBJ2-3; a possible D gene is TRBD2 (5 bases). Germline assignment: CDR1 SGHNT and CDR2 YENEEA. V lost 1 base, J lost 0 bases, and 8 bases lay in between. CDR3 size: 15 residues. For the CDR3, the DNA is TGTGCCAGCAGCTTAGGAGGGCAAAGCACAGATACGCAGTATTTT. It yields the protein CASSLGGQSTDTQYF.

The chain employs TRBV10-3 and TRBJ1-4, with unresolved D. Per the germline V gene, CDR1 is ENHRY and CDR2 is SYGVKD. Trimming pared 6 bases from V and 7 bases from J, leaving 15 bases between. There are 14 residues in the CDR3. The CDR3 loop reads CAISREREGEKLFF. The DNA of the CDR3 is TGTGCCATCAGCCGAGAAAGGGAGGGTGAAAAACTGTTTTTT.

J is TRBJ1-2 and V is TRBV7-8, with D possibly being TRBD1 (5 bases). Trimming removed 2 bases from V and 5 bases from J, with 21 bases in between. Germline V gene lookup returns CDR1 SGHVS and CDR2 FQNEAQ. CDR3 length equals 17 residues. CDR3 nucleotide sequence: TGTGCCAGCAGCTTACCCGCCTCTCCAGGGCGGGGGTATGGCTACACCTTC. This translates into CASSLPASPGRGYGYTF.